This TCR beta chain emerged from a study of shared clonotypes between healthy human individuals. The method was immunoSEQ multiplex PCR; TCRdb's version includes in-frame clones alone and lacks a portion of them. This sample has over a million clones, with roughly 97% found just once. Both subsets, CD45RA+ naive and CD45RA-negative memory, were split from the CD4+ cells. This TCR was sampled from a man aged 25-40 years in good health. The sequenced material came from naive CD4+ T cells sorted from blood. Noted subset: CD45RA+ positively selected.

CDR3 bases: TGTGCCTGGAGTGTAGGCAGCCCAGCTAACTATGGCTACACCTTC. It is translated as CAWSVGSPANYGYTF. This chain connects TRBV30 to TRBJ1-2; no clear D gene. The CDR3 is 15 amino acids. CDR1 is GTSNPN, CDR2 SVGIG, per germline (reference sequence). Trimming cost V 0 bases and J 0 bases, with 11 bases left between them. The variable domain in full, completed from reference TRBV30 and TRBJ1-2, reads SQTIHQWPATLVQPVGSPLSLECTVEGTSNPNLYWYRQAAGRGLQLLFYSVGIGQISSEVPQNLSASRPQDRQFILSSKKLLLSDSGFYLCAWSVGSPANYGYTFGSGTRLTVV.